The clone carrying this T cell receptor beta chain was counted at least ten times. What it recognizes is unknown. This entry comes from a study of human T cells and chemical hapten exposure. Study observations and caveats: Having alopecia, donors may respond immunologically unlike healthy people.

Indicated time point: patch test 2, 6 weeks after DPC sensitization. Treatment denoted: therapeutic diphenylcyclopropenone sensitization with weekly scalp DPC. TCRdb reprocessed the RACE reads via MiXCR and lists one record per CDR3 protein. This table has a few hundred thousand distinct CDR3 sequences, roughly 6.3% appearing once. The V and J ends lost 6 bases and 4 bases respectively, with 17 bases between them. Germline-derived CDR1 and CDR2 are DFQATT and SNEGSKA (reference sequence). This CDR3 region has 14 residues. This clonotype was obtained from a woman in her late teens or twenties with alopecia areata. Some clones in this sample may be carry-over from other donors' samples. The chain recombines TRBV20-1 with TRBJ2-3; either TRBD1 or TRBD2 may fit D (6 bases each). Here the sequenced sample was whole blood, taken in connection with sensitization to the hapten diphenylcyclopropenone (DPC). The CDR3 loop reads CSAPGAFVADTQYF. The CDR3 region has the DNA TGCAGTGCCCCGGGGGCCTTTGTAGCAGATACGCAGTATTTT.